The clone carrying this T cell receptor beta chain showed up just a few times. Its target is not known. This record comes from a study of cytomegalovirus exposure and HLA in healthy donors. Study information: Findings of an earlier analysis included over 95 million unique TCR beta sequences from 180 million or so T cells. Study-wide findings and caveats: Three chains tied to CMV proved CMV antigen-specific in vitro. Later work associated around 18,000 TCR beta sequences with HLA alleles at 0.05 false discovery rate.

Trimming left V 4 bases short and J 5 bases short, with 12 bases between. Germline values: CDR1 SGDLS, CDR2 YYNGEE. The CDR3 is 13 residues long. A multiplex PCR was run with 60 Vbeta primers and 13 Jbeta primers. Using immunoSEQ multiplex PCR, the repertoire was profiled, and TCRdb retains in-frame clones only, with some absent. The sample shows about 140,000 clones, roughly 79% of them seen only once. The sequenced sample was PBMCs. The receptor was derived from a woman aged 40 to 55 in good health and CMV-seronegative. The V gene is TRBV9, the J gene TRBJ2-5, with D unresolved. This CDR3 is CASSPEVLETQYF. The CDR3 nucleotides read TGTGCCAGCAGCCCTGAGGTCCTTGAGACCCAGTACTTC.